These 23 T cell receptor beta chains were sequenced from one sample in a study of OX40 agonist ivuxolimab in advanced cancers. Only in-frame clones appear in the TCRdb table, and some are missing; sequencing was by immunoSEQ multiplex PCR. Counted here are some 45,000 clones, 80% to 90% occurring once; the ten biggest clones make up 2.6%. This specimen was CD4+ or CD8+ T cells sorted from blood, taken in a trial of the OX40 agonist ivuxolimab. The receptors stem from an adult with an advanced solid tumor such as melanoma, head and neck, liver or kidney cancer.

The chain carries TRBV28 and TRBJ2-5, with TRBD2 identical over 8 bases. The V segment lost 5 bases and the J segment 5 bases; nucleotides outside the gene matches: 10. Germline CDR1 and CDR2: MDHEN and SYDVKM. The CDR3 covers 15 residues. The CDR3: CASSTSLAGTETQYF. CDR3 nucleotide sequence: TGTGCCAGCAGTACATCTTTAGCGGGAACGGAGACCCAGTACTTC.

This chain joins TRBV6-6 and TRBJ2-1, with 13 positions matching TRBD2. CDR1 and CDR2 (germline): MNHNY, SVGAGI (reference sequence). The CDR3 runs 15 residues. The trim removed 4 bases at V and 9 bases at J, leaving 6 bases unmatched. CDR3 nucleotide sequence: TGTGCCAGCAGTTTACTAGCGGGAGGGCCAGGTGAGCAGTTCTTC. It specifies CASSLLAGGPGEQFF.

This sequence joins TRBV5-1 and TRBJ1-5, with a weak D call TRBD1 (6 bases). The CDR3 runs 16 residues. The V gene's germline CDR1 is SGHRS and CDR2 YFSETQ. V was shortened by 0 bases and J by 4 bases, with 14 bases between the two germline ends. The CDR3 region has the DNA TGCGCCAGCAGCTTGGCCCCTGCAGGGGAGAATCAGCCCCAGCATTTT. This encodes CASSLAPAGENQPQHF.

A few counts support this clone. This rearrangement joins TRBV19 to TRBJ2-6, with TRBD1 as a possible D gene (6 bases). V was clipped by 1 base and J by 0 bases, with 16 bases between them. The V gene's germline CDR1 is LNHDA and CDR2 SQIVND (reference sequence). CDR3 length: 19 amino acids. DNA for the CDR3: TGTGCCAGTAGTATAGGGGGCGGCAGGGGACGCTCTGGGGCCAACGTCCTGACTTTC. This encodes CASSIGGGRGRSGANVLTF.

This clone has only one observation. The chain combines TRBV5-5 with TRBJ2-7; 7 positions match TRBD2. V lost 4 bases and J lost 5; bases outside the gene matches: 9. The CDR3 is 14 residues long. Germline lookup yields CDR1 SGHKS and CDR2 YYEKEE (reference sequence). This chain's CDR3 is CASSPYWRGNEQYF. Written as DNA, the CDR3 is TGTGCCAGCAGCCCGTACTGGCGGGGGAACGAGCAGTACTTC.

CDR3 sequence (DNA): TGTGCCAGCAGCGTAGGTACTAGTATTATCTACAATGAGCAGTTCTTC. It yields the protein CASSVGTSIIYNEQFF. This chain uses TRBV9 with TRBJ2-1; TRBD2 might be the D (5 bases). This CDR3 spans 16 amino acids. Deletions cut 0 bases from V and 3 bases from J, with 13 bases between. CDR1 is SGDLS, CDR2 YYNGEE, per germline.

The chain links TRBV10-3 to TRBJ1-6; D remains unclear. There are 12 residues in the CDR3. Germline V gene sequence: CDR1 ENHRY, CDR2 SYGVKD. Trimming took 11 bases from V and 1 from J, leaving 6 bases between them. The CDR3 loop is CAVQSYNSPLHF. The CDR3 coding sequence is TGTGCCGTCCAGTCCTATAATTCACCCCTCCACTTT.

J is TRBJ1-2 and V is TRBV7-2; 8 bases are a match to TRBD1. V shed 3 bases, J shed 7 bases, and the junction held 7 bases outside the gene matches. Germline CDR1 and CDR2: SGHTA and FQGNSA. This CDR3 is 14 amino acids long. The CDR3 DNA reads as TGTGCCAGCAGCTTGTTCGGCAGGGGGCCTGGCTACACCTTC. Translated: CASSLFGRGPGYTF.

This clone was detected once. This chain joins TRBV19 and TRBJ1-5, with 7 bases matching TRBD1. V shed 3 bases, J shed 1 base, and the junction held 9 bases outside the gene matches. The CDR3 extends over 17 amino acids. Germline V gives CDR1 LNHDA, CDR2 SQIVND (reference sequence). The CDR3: CASSMTDREVSNQPQHF. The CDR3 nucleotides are TGTGCCAGTAGTATGACAGACAGGGAGGTCAGCAATCAGCCCCAGCATTTT.

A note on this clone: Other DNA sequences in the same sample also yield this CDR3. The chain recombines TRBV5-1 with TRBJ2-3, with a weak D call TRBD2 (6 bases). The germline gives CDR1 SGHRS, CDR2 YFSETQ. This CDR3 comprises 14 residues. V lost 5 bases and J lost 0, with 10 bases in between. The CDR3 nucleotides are TGCGCCAGCAGAGGAGGGGCTAGCACAGATACGCAGTATTTT. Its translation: CASRGGASTDTQYF.

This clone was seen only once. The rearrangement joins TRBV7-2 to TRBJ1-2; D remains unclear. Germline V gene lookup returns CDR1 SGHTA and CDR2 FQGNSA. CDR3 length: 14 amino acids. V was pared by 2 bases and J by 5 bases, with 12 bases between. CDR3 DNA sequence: TGTGCCAGCAGCTTATGGCCATCGGGATATGGCTACACCTTC. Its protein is CASSLWPSGYGYTF. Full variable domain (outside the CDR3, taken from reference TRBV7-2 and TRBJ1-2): GAGVSQSPSNKVTEKGKDVELRCDPISGHTALYWYRQSLGQGLEFLIYFQGNSAPDKSGLPSDRFSAERTGGSVSTLTIQRTQQEDSAVYLCASSLWPSGYGYTFGSGTRLTVV.

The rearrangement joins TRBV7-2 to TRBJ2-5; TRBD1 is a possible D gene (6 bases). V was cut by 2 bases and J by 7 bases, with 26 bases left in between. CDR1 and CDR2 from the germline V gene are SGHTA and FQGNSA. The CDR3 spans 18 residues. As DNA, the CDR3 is TGTGCCAGCAGCTTAAATGGGGGAAAGGGACACGGTGGGTGGACCCAGTACTTC. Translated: CASSLNGGKGHGGWTQYF.

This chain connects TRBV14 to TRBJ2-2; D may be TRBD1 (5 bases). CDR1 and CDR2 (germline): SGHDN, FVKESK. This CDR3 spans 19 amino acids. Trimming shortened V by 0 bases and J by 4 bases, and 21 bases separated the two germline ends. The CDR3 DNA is TGTGCCAGCAGCCAAGAGGGGCTCTTAGTTCCAAGGCCCACCGGGGAGCTGTTTTTT. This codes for CASSQEGLLVPRPTGELFF.

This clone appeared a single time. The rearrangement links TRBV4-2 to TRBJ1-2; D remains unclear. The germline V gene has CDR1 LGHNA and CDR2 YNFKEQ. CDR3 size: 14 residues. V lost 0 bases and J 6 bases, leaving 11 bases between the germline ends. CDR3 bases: TGTGCCAGCAGCCAAGAACGCGGGAAGGATGGCTACACCTTC. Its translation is CASSQERGKDGYTF.

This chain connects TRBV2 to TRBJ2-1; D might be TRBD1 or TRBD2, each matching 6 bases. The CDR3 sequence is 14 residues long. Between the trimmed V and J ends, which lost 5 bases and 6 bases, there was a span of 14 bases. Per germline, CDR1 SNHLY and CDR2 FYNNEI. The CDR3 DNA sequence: TGTGCCAGCAGTCCTCTGGGGGGCCCCAATGAGCAGTTCTTC. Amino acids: CASSPLGGPNEQFF.

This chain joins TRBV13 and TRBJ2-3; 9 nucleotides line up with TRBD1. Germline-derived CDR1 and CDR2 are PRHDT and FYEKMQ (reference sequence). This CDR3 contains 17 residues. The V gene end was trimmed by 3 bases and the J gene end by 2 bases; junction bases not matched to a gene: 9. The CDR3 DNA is TGTGCCAGCAGCTTTAATCCGGGACAGGGCTTCACAGATACGCAGTATTTT. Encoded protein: CASSFNPGQGFTDTQYF.

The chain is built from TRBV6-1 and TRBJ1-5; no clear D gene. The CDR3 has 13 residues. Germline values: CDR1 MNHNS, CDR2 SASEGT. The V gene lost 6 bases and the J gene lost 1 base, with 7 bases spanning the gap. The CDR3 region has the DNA TGTGCCAGCAGAGCTGACAGCAATCAGCCCCAGCATTTT. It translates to CASRADSNQPQHF.

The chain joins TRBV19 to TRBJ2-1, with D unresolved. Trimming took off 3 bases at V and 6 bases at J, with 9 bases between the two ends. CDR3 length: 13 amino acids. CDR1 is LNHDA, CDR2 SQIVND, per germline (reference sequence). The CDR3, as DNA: TGTGCCAGTAGTATGTTAGGTGGCAATGAGCAGTTCTTC. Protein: CASSMLGGNEQFF.

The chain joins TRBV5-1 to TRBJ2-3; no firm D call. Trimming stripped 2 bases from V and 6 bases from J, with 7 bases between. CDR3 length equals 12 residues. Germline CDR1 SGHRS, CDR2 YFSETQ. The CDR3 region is CASSFSLDTQYF. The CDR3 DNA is TGCGCCAGCAGCTTCTCGCTGGATACGCAGTATTTT.

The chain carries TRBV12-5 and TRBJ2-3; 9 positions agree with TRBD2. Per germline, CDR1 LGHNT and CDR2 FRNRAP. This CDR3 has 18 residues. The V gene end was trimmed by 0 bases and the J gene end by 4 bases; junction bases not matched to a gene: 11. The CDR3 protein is CASGLVLGVAGVADTQYF. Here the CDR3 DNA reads TGTGCTAGTGGTTTGGTACTGGGGGTAGCGGGAGTGGCAGATACGCAGTATTTT. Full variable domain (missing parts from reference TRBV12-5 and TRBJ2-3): DARVTQTPRHKVTEMGQEVTMRCQPILGHNTVFWYRQTMMQGLELLAYFRNRAPLDDSGMPKDRFSAEMPDATLATLKIQPSEPRDSAVYFCASGLVLGVAGVADTQYFGPGTRLTVL.

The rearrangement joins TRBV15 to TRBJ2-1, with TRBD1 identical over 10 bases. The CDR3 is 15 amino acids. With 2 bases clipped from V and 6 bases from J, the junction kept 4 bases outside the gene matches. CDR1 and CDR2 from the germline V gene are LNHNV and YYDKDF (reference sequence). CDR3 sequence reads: CATSRRQGAGNEQFF. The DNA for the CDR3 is TGTGCCACCAGCAGAAGACAGGGGGCAGGCAATGAGCAGTTCTTC.

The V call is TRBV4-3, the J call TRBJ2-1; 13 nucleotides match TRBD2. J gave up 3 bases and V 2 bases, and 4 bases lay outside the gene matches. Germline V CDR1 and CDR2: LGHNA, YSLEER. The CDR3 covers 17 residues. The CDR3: CASSQRLAGGFYNEQFF. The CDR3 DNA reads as TGCGCCAGCAGCCAACGACTAGCGGGGGGATTCTACAATGAGCAGTTCTTC.

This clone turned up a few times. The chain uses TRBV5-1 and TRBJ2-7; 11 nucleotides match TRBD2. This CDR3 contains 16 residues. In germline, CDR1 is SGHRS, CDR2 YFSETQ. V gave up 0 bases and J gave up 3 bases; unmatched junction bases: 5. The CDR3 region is CASSLGKTSGGYEQYF. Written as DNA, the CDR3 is TGCGCCAGCAGCTTGGGCAAAACTAGCGGGGGCTACGAGCAGTACTTC.